The 27 T cell receptor beta chains listed next were all sequenced from one sample in a study of cytomegalovirus exposure and HLA in healthy donors. PCR amplification relied on 60 Vbeta primers (plus 13 Jbeta primers). Clones were sequenced by immunoSEQ multiplex PCR, and TCRdb holds only the in-frame ones, with some missing. Of over 150,000 clones in the sample, 82% are singletons; the top ten hold about 1.6%. The sample consisted of PBMCs. These receptors were collected from a girl aged 10-17 years in good health and CMV-seropositive.

This chain links TRBV4-3 with TRBJ1-2; tentatively, D is TRBD1 (6 bases). Germline assignment: CDR1 LGHNA and CDR2 YSLEER. Deletions cut 5 bases from V and 5 bases from J, with 18 bases between. The CDR3 loop spans 15 amino acids. The CDR3 DNA reads TGCGCCAGCAGCGAAGGGGGGGGCTACGCATATGGCTACACCTTC. This translates into CASSEGGGYAYGYTF.

This rearrangement joins TRBV15 to TRBJ1-4; D is undetermined. Germline CDR1 and CDR2: LNHNV and YYDKDF (reference sequence). This CDR3 region has 14 residues. Trimming took 1 base from V and 0 from J, leaving 3 bases between them. The CDR3 DNA is TGTGCCACCAGCAGAGCCTCAACTAATGAAAAACTGTTTTTT. This gives the protein CATSRASTNEKLFF.

The chain uses TRBV7-9 and TRBJ2-2; 10 positions match TRBD1. Germline CDR1 reads SEHNR; CDR2 reads FQNEAQ (reference sequence). The length of the CDR3 is 19 residues. With V trimmed by 6 bases and J by 0 bases, 13 bases remained unmatched. The CDR3 nucleotides read TGTGCCAGCAGATTACTACAGGACAGGGGGTTAACGAACACCGGGGAGCTGTTTTTT. Translated, it gives CASRLLQDRGLTNTGELFF.

This clone showed up just once. The chain links TRBV29-1 to TRBJ2-3, with TRBD1 identical over 9 bases. The CDR3 covers 14 residues. V was clipped by 7 bases and J by 4 bases; unmatched bases: 9. CDR1 is SQVTM, CDR2 ANQGSEA, per germline. CDR3 loop: CSGRRDRVADTQYF. In nucleotides, the CDR3 is TGCAGCGGAAGACGGGACAGGGTGGCAGATACGCAGTATTTT.

This clone appeared once. This chain connects TRBV21-1 to TRBJ2-1; the table's D call TRBD2 went unverified against the DNA. TRBV21-1 is noted as a pseudogene. The CDR3 totals 20 residues. The CDR3 loop is CASSKALSRPRALSYNEQFF. CDR3 DNA sequence: TGTGCCAGCAGCAAAGCGCTTTCTCGACCGAGGGCCCTAAGTTACAATGAGCAGTTCTTC.

The chain is built from TRBV11-2 and TRBJ2-1; D is unresolved. CDR3 size: 18 residues. The germline V and J ends were trimmed by 5 bases and 0 bases, with 20 bases remaining between them. In germline, CDR1 is SGHAT, CDR2 FQNNGV. The CDR3 region is CASSPSGPWASSYNEQFF. CDR3 DNA sequence: TGTGCCAGCAGCCCCAGTGGCCCCTGGGCGAGCTCCTACAATGAGCAGTTCTTC.

The chain uses TRBV28 and TRBJ2-3, with TRBD1 as a possible D gene (6 bases). Trimming cost V 5 bases and J 7 bases, with 25 bases left between them. Germline V gene data show CDR1 as MDHEN and CDR2 as SYDVKM. The CDR3 loop spans 17 amino acids. The CDR3 protein is CASSTRSGTKDGNTQYF. For the CDR3, the DNA is TGTGCCAGCAGTACCCGATCCGGGACAAAGGATGGGAATACGCAGTATTTT.

This chain links TRBV7-9 with TRBJ1-2; a weak D match, TRBD1 (5 bases). The V end was cut by 4 bases, the J end by 2 bases, with 11 bases between. Germline V gene sequence: CDR1 SEHNR, CDR2 FQNEAQ (reference sequence). The CDR3 contains 14 residues. The CDR3 here is CASSWGRSNYGYTF. As DNA, the CDR3 is TGTGCCAGCAGCTGGGGCAGATCGAACTATGGCTACACCTTC.

The chain links TRBV28 to TRBJ2-3; D might be TRBD2 (5 bases). This CDR3 region has 14 residues. Trimming removed 1 base at V and 7 bases at J, with 12 bases between. Germline V gene sequence: CDR1 MDHEN, CDR2 SYDVKM. The CDR3 DNA reads TGTGCCAGCAGTTTATCCCTTACGGGAAATACGCAGTATTTT. Translation gives CASSLSLTGNTQYF.

This clone showed up just a few times. The chain links TRBV25-1 to TRBJ1-2, with D possibly TRBD1 on 6 matching bases. V lost 2 bases to trimming and J lost 3 bases, with 13 bases between them. The CDR3 is 15 residues long. Germline CDR1 and CDR2: MGHDK and SYGVNS. The CDR3 DNA is TGTGCCAGCAGTGAAGCCACAGGGAGGGACTATGGCTACACCTTC. Its translation is CASSEATGRDYGYTF.

This clone was found once. This chain uses TRBV30 with TRBJ2-1; 8 positions agree with TRBD1. CDR3 length equals 15 residues. V was pared by 3 bases and J by 5 bases, with 9 bases of the junction left unmatched. The germline V gene encodes CDR1 GTSNPN and CDR2 SVGIG (reference sequence). CDR3 nucleotide sequence: TGTGCCTGGAGCCCCCCGGGACAGGCGAACAATGAGCAGTTCTTC. Amino acid sequence: CAWSPPGQANNEQFF. The variable domain in full, with the rest retrieved from reference TRBV30 and TRBJ2-1, is SQTIHQWPATLVQPVGSPLSLECTVEGTSNPNLYWYRQAAGRGLQLLFYSVGIGQISSEVPQNLSASRPQDRQFILSSKKLLLSDSGFYLCAWSPPGQANNEQFFGPGTRLTVL.

The chain uses TRBV6-4 and TRBJ2-1; 13 nucleotides match TRBD2. Unmatched junction bases numbered 8, after V lost 11 bases and J lost 7 bases. This CDR3 has 14 amino acids. Germline CDR1 MRHNA, CDR2 SNTAGT. CDR3 amino acids: CAGRTSGSENEQFF. The CDR3 DNA reads as TGTGCCGGAAGGACTAGCGGGAGTGAGAATGAGCAGTTCTTC.

V and J are TRBV20-1 and TRBJ1-1; D not certain. The V end lost 6 bases, the J end lost 5 bases, and 10 bases lay between the germline ends. The CDR3 contains 11 residues. Germline V gene data show CDR1 as DFQATT and CDR2 as SNEGSKA (reference sequence). CDR3 sequence (DNA): TGCAGTGCGGAGTTTCGAACTGAAGCTTTCTTT. Its protein product is CSAEFRTEAFF.

The rearrangement uses TRBV11-2 and TRBJ1-2; 7 bases fit TRBD1. V shed 3 bases and J 0 bases; nucleotides not matched to a gene: 13. CDR3 length: 18 residues. Germline V CDR1 and CDR2: SGHAT, FQNNGV. CDR3 in amino acids: CASSFTSPRQGANYGYTF. The CDR3 nucleotides are TGTGCCAGCAGCTTTACGTCACCCCGACAGGGAGCTAACTATGGCTACACCTTC. Based on the CDR3 plus reference TRBV11-2 and TRBJ1-2, the full variable domain is EAGVAQSPRYKIIEKRQSVAFWCNPISGHATLYWYQQILGQGPKLLIQFQNNGVVDDSQLPKDRFSAERLKGVDSTLKIQPAKLEDSAVYLCASSFTSPRQGANYGYTFGSGTRLTVV.

CDR3 amino acids: CSEAGSGLTDTQYF. CDR3 nucleotides: TGCAGCGAAGCAGGGTCCGGCCTCACAGATACGCAGTATTTT. The chain recombines TRBV29-1 with TRBJ2-3; perhaps TRBD1 as D (5 bases). This CDR3 has 14 amino acids. V shed 7 bases and J shed 2 bases, with 16 bases lying between them. Germline V gene lookup returns CDR1 SQVTM and CDR2 ANQGSEA.

This rearrangement joins TRBV19 to TRBJ2-1; 7 nucleotides align to TRBD1. V trimming: 5 bases; J trimming: 10 bases; junction bases outside the gene matches: 11. The CDR3 is made up of 14 amino acids. Germline V gene sequence: CDR1 LNHDA, CDR2 SQIVND (reference sequence). This chain's CDR3 is CASSDRDRPPEQFF. The CDR3 DNA sequence: TGTGCCAGTAGTGACCGGGACAGACCCCCCGAGCAGTTCTTC.

The chain uses TRBV6-5 and TRBJ2-1; 8 bases align to TRBD2. The CDR3 runs to 15 residues. Losses at the gene ends were 5 bases for V and 2 bases for J; bases not matched to a gene: 5. Germline CDR1 is MNHEY and CDR2 is SVGAGI. The CDR3 sequence: CASSRLAGTYNEQFF. CDR3 coding DNA: TGTGCCAGCAGTAGGTTAGCGGGAACCTACAATGAGCAGTTCTTC.

The chain joins TRBV27 to TRBJ2-1, with 10 nucleotides matching TRBD2. This CDR3 contains 15 residues. The junction had 6 bases not matched to a gene; V was cut back by 6 bases and J by 4 bases. Germline V lookup: CDR1 MNHEY, CDR2 SMNVEV (reference sequence). Written as DNA, the CDR3 is TGTGCCAGCAGCGTGACTAGCGGGTATTACAATGAGCAGTTCTTC. Protein sequence: CASSVTSGYYNEQFF.

The genes are TRBV5-1 and TRBJ1-2, with D tentatively TRBD1 (6 bases). The CDR3 is 13 residues long. Germline CDR1 SGHRS, CDR2 YFSETQ. Trimming left V 3 bases short and J 6 bases short, with 12 bases between. Here the CDR3 DNA reads TGCGCCAGCAGCTCTCCAGGGGTCGATGGCTACACCTTC. This encodes CASSSPGVDGYTF.

This clone has just one count. The rearrangement uses TRBV5-1 and TRBJ2-2, with D maybe TRBD2 (6 bases). CDR3 size: 15 residues. V gave up 0 bases and J gave up 5 bases, with 11 bases separating them. CDR1 SGHRS and CDR2 YFSETQ come from the germline V gene. CDR3 in amino acids: CASSLGAGRTGELFF. CDR3 sequence (DNA): TGCGCCAGCAGCTTGGGCGCGGGACGTACCGGGGAGCTGTTTTTT.

The rearrangement links TRBV28 to TRBJ1-2; possible D gene TRBD1, 6 bases. The CDR3 totals 13 residues. Germline V gene sequence: CDR1 MDHEN, CDR2 SYDVKM. In nucleotides, the CDR3 is TGTGCGGGGGGCGGGGGCCTAGGCTATGGCTACACCTTC. Its translation is CAGGGGLGYGYTF.

The table lists this clone with a count of one. Written as DNA, the CDR3 is TGCGCCAGCAGTGACCCGGCAAACAGGGAAACTAATGAAAAACTGTTTTTT. Translating gives CASSDPANRETNEKLFF. The chain joins TRBV10-2 to TRBJ1-4, with D possibly TRBD1 on 6 matching bases. The CDR3 loop spans 17 amino acids. CDR1 WSHSY and CDR2 SAAADI come from the germline V gene. V gave up 3 bases and J gave up 1 base, with 15 bases separating them.

The chain uses TRBV6-6 and TRBJ1-2, with D possibly being TRBD1 (6 bases). Germline assignment: CDR1 MNHNY and CDR2 SVGAGI (reference sequence). The CDR3 covers 15 residues. V was trimmed by 2 bases and J by 4 bases, leaving 14 bases between them. The CDR3 sequence is CASSYPGTFLYGYTF. CDR3 DNA sequence: TGTGCCAGCAGTTACCCAGGGACATTCCTCTATGGCTACACCTTC.

There are a few counts of this clone. This sequence joins TRBV5-1 and TRBJ2-1; D perhaps matches TRBD1 (8 bases). The V end lost 3 bases, the J end lost 5 bases, and 15 bases lay between the germline ends. The germline CDR1 and CDR2 sequences are SGHRS and YFSETQ. The CDR3 spans 15 residues. The CDR3 here is CASSSRQGTNNEQFF. The CDR3 coding sequence is TGCGCCAGCAGCTCAAGACAGGGGACTAACAATGAGCAGTTCTTC.

This sequence joins TRBV27 and TRBJ2-1, with D perhaps matching TRBD1 (5 bases). Between the trimmed V and J ends, which lost 3 bases and 2 bases, there was a span of 11 bases. Per germline, CDR1 MNHEY and CDR2 SMNVEV (reference sequence). The CDR3 totals 15 residues. The CDR3 nucleotides read TGTGCCAGCAGTTTTCAGAGACAGCCCTACAATGAGCAGTTCTTC. Amino acids: CASSFQRQPYNEQFF.

V is TRBV7-2 and J is TRBJ1-5; 7 bases are a match to TRBD1. Trimming at V came to 5 bases and at J to 1 base, leaving 5 bases not matched to a gene. The CDR3 length is 15 residues. The germline V gene has CDR1 SGHTA and CDR2 FQGNSA. Here the CDR3 DNA reads TGTGCCAGCAGCGTCCGGGGACAGAGCAATCAGCCCCAGCATTTT. Protein product: CASSVRGQSNQPQHF.

This chain uses TRBV5-1 with TRBJ2-7; D is undetermined. The CDR3 length is 15 residues. V was cut by 2 bases and J by 4 bases, with 16 bases left in between. In germline, CDR1 is SGHRS, CDR2 YFSETQ. In nucleotides, the CDR3 is TGCGCCAGCAGCTTAAACCGAGGCCGCTTATACGAGCAGTACTTC. Translation: CASSLNRGRLYEQYF.